Here is one T cell receptor beta chain with its context. Per the original data handling: Estimates of nucleated cell counts were drawn from the amplification of reference gene primers. Repertoires were generated with immunoSEQ multiplex PCR, while TCRdb's copy carries only in-frame clones and drops some. V, J and clone size reflect that table, while D and trimming were determined from the DNA. This table has approximately 190,000 clones, approximately 80% appearing once. The data stem from a study of blood T cell repertoires in COVID-19. Study as a whole: The analysed material was cDNA or gDNA that came from T cells, B-cell-depleted T cells, or PBMCs.

The CDR3 is 15 residues long. In germline, CDR1 is GTSNPN, CDR2 SVGIG (reference sequence). V lost 5 bases to trimming and J lost 2 bases, with 16 bases between them. Source material: peripheral blood. V and J are TRBV30 and TRBJ2-1, with TRBD2 as a possible D gene (5 bases). The clonotype originates from a human donor in a cohort sampled during active COVID-19. CDR3 sequence (DNA): TGTGCCTGGGCGAAAGTCGGGGTACCCTACAATGAGCAGTTCTTC. Residues: CAWAKVGVPYNEQFF.